The clone carrying this T cell receptor beta chain turned up a few times. The CDR3 totals 14 residues. Germline V gene sequence: CDR1 LNHDA, CDR2 SQIVND (reference sequence). V was pared by 9 bases and J by 4 bases, with 7 bases of the junction left unmatched. TCRdb recomputed calls from the 5' RACE reads with MiXCR, one row per CDR3 protein. The profile shows more than 55,000 distinct CDR3 sequences, over 10% of them singletons. This specimen belongs to a study of early T cells in non-severe SARS-CoV-2 infection. Study context: Sequencing targeted bulk RNA from unsorted whole blood, leaving chains unpaired.

This clonotype was obtained from an adult who was a healthcare worker with PCR-confirmed SARS-CoV-2 infection or an uninfected control (not recorded which). The gene calls are TRBV19 and TRBJ2-5; the match to TRBD2 covers 11 bases. The input for sequencing was whole blood, taken at baseline. CDR3 bases: TGTGCCAGCTCACTAGCGGGAGTGAGAGAGACCCAGTACTTC. This translates into CASSLAGVRETQYF.